Listed below are T cell receptor beta chains from one sample, sequenced in a study of T cell changes during pregnancy in multiple sclerosis. Generated by immunoSEQ multiplex PCR, the TCRdb table keeps only in-frame clones and is missing some. The data show about 42,000 clones, about 90% seen once. Sequencing used CD4+ T cells from peripheral blood mononuclear cells, obtained after pregnancy. These receptor sequences come from a female donor with multiple sclerosis, enrolled in a pregnancy study. CDR3s include the opening cysteine and the closing phenylalanine or tryptophan. Rows may omit the clone size; those that give it use once, few, many or a size class.

v_call	j_call	clone_size	cdr3_aa
TRBV2	TRBJ1-2	.	CASSGSGRGYTF
TRBV13	TRBJ1-2	.	CASSQGYGYTF
TRBV5-1	TRBJ2-2	.	CASSQTVNTGELFF
TRBV5-1	TRBJ2-2	.	CASSSQGPGELFF
TRBV6-5	TRBJ1-1	.	CASSYSWSSYTEAFF
TRBV6-5	TRBJ2-1	.	CASTRGYNEQFF
TRBV7-8	TRBJ2-7	.	CASSLRDNSYEQYF
TRBV27	TRBJ1-6	.	CASNSGQINSPLHF
TRBV2	TRBJ1-3	.	CASSREGGSGNTIYF
TRBV10-3	TRBJ1-4	.	CAIRGATNEKLFF
TRBV18	TRBJ2-5	.	CASSPSPTQETQYF
TRBV2	TRBJ1-5	few	CASKGGRNQPQHF
TRBV30	TRBJ1-5	.	CAWAGESSNQPQHF
TRBV11-3	TRBJ2-2	.	CASSSQVGRDTGELFF
TRBV6-6	TRBJ2-7	.	CASSPLYEQYF
TRBV19	TRBJ2-2	.	CASSIVTATGELFF
TRBV19	TRBJ1-6	.	CASTRDRGREAPLHF
TRBV18	TRBJ1-2	.	CASSQENYGYTF
TRBV7-3	TRBJ2-3	once	CASSLGDRGGDTQYF
TRBV4-2	TRBJ1-3	once	CASSQQGSGNTIYF
TRBV2	TRBJ2-2	.	CASSRQKNTGELFF
TRBV19	TRBJ1-4	.	CASSTPGVGDSKLFF
TRBV5-5	TRBJ1-2	few	CASSLGTGGRDYGYTF
TRBV5-1	TRBJ2-5	.	CASSLAKRQGVAQYF
TRBV4-1	TRBJ1-4	.	CASSQTSGGSGEKLFF
TRBV5-6	TRBJ2-5	.	CASSRDRGLVGETQYF
TRBV6-1	TRBJ2-2	.	CASSVDFHTGELFF
TRBV28	TRBJ1-2	.	CASSSAPGQYGYTF
TRBV19	TRBJ1-5	.	CASSARSGNQPQHF
TRBV19	TRBJ1-2	.	CASSTPRTGENGYTF
TRBV7-6	TRBJ1-2	.	CASSRGRGGGYYGYTF
TRBV6-4	TRBJ1-2	once	CASSDLDRYYGYTF
TRBV6-1	TRBJ2-7	few	CASSEGQGPIEQYF
TRBV18	TRBJ1-3	once	CASSPTGTAGGNTIYF
TRBV6-6	TRBJ2-7	.	CASSSGLAGSYEQYF
TRBV7-9	TRBJ2-5	.	CASSDKLAGGLKETQYF
TRBV28	TRBJ1-5	.	CASSPGTGGRNPQHF
TRBV6-5	TRBJ1-1	.	CASSRLSSEAFF
TRBV5-4	TRBJ1-2	.	CASSPGTGGGYTF
TRBV7-2	TRBJ1-1	.	CASSLLGAGNTEAFF
TRBV9	TRBJ2-7	.	CASSANSGTGLYEQYF
TRBV7-9	TRBJ1-1	.	CASSLGLGGNTEAFF
TRBV18	TRBJ1-4	.	CASSHGQGETNEKLFF
TRBV29-1	TRBJ2-3	.	CSGKRRGHTDTQYF
TRBV7-2	TRBJ1-5	.	CASSQRDSIWLRQPQHF
TRBV19	TRBJ2-1	.	CASSTTGTVQYNEQFF
TRBV27	TRBJ1-5	.	CASRPGTGGNQPQHF
TRBV10-3	TRBJ1-2	.	CAIRGQGSNYGYTF
TRBV4-2	TRBJ1-1	.	CASSQVGQGNTEAFF
TRBV5-4	TRBJ2-3	.	CASSTPSGGSLLRTQYF
TRBV5-1	TRBJ2-7	.	CASSLTRPETQYF
TRBV19	TRBJ1-2	.	CASSTTGNYGYTF
TRBV30	TRBJ2-1	.	CAWSRWTPGREQFF
TRBV11-3	TRBJ2-5	.	CASGRRSPYQETQYF
TRBV5-4	TRBJ1-1	.	CASSLSSGLNTEAFF